This T cell receptor beta chain was recovered during a study of CD8 T cells in Susac syndrome. J was trimmed by 1 base and V by 3 bases; bases with no gene match: 8. The V gene's germline CDR1 is SGDLS and CDR2 YYNGEE. The CDR3 has 16 residues. An amount of RNA that ranged from roughly 0.45 to 1 ug was reverse transcribed with random hexamers. TCRdb ran MiXCR on the immunoSEQ multiplex PCR reads and lists one entry per CDR3 protein. The sample gives 110,000 or so distinct CDR3 sequences, just under 95% of which show up once; under 0.095% is in the top ten. The sequencing sample was made of CD4+ T cells from PBMCs. The rearrangement joins TRBV9 to TRBJ2-5; 8 bases fit TRBD1. The receptor was isolated from a human donor with multiple sclerosis. CDR3 nucleotide sequence: TGTGCCAGCAGCGGGGGACAGGACAGTCCCCAAGAGACCCAGTACTTC. Its translation: CASSGGQDSPQETQYF.